A selection of T cell receptor beta chains follows, all from one sample in a study of T cell repertoires in cytomegalovirus infection. TCRdb called the reads again in MiXCR, with one record for every CDR3 protein. The table has roughly 230,000 distinct CDR3 sequences, approximately 15% seen once. Sequencing was done on a sample of CD8+ T cells from PBMCs. Receptors were obtained from a human donor in good health (CMV status not recorded). Some clones in this sample may be carry-over from other donors' samples. The CDR3 runs from the conserved cysteine through the conserved F or W. Fields, in order: D gene, J gene, clone size, V gene, CDR3 DNA, CDR3 protein. A D gene is named only where the DNA matches it firmly. Clone size is given for some rows only: seen once, a few or many times, or a class if the clone is expanded.

d_call: TRBD1; j_call: TRBJ1-6; clone_size: NA; v_call: TRBV5-6; cdr3_nt: TGTGCCAGCAGCTTGGGACAGGGACATTTCAGCCTCTCACCCCTCCACTTT; cdr3_aa: CASSLGQGHFSLSPLHF
d_call: NA; j_call: TRBJ2-1; clone_size: NA; v_call: TRBV6-1; cdr3_nt: TGTGCCAGCAGTGGGGTCGCAGGCTCAAGCTCCTACAATGAGCAGTTCTTC; cdr3_aa: CASSGVAGSSSYNEQFF
d_call: NA; j_call: TRBJ1-2; clone_size: NA; v_call: TRBV15; cdr3_nt: TGTGCCACCAGCAGAGGCAGGGAGGAGGACGGCTACACCTTC; cdr3_aa: CATSRGREEDGYTF
d_call: NA; j_call: TRBJ2-7; clone_size: NA; v_call: TRBV20-1; cdr3_nt: TGCAGTGCACCGGTTGGGGTCGAGCAGTACTTC; cdr3_aa: CSAPVGVEQYF
d_call: TRBD1; j_call: TRBJ1-2; clone_size: many; v_call: TRBV6-6; cdr3_nt: TGTGCCAGCAGTTACGTCAGGGGGCTTTATGGCTACACCTTC; cdr3_aa: CASSYVRGLYGYTF
d_call: TRBD1; j_call: TRBJ2-1; clone_size: few; v_call: TRBV14; cdr3_nt: TGTGCCAGCAGCCAGGACAGGGGTTATGAGCAGTTCTTC; cdr3_aa: CASSQDRGYEQFF
d_call: TRBD1; j_call: TRBJ2-2; clone_size: few; v_call: TRBV6-5; cdr3_nt: TGTGCCAGCAGCCTCCGATGGACAGGGGGACGGAACACCGGGGAGCTGTTTTTT; cdr3_aa: CASSLRWTGGRNTGELFF
d_call: TRBD1; j_call: TRBJ1-5; clone_size: few; v_call: TRBV7-2; cdr3_nt: TGTGCCAGCAGCTCCCGGGACAGTGGCAATCAGCCCCAGCATTTT; cdr3_aa: CASSSRDSGNQPQHF
d_call: NA; j_call: TRBJ2-3; clone_size: few; v_call: TRBV6-2/TRBV6-3; cdr3_nt: TGTGCCAGCAGTTACTCGAGGGAGGCCCTCCACACAGATACGCAGTATTTT; cdr3_aa: CASSYSREALHTDTQYF
d_call: TRBD1; j_call: TRBJ2-5; clone_size: many; v_call: TRBV6-1; cdr3_nt: TGTGCCAGCAGTCCCAGGGCGGTCGCGACGACAGGGGCTTCCCAAGAGACCCAGTACTTC; cdr3_aa: CASSPRAVATTGASQETQYF
d_call: TRBD1; j_call: TRBJ1-4; clone_size: NA; v_call: TRBV5-8; cdr3_nt: TGTGCCAGCGGGACAGTCACCACCCTTGCGGAAAAACTGTTTTTT; cdr3_aa: CASGTVTTLAEKLFF